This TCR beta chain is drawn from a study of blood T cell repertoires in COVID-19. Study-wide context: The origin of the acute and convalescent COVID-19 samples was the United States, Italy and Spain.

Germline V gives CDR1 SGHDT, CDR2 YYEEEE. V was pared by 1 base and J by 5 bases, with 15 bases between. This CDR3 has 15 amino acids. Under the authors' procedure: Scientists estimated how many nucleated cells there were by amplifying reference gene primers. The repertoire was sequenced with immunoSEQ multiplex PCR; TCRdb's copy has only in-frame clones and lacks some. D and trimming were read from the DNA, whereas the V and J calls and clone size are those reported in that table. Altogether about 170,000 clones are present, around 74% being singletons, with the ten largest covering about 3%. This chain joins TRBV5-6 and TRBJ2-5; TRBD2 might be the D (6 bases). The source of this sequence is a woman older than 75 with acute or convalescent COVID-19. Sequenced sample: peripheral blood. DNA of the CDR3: TGTGCCAGCAGCTTGTCCGGAGGGAGGAAGGAGACCCAGTACTTC. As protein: CASSLSGGRKETQYF.